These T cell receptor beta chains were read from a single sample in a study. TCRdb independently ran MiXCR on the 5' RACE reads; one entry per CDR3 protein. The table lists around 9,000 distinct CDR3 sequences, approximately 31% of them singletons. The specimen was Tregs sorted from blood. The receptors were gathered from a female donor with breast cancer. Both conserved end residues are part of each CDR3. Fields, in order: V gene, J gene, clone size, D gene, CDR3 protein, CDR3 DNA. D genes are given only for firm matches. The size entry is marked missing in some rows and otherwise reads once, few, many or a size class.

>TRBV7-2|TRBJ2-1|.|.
CASSLAGRETTYNEQFF
TGTGCCAGCAGCTTAGCCGGTCGAGAGACGACCTACAATGAGCAGTTCTTC
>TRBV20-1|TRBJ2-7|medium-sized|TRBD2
CSAMSSGTISYEQYF
TGCAGTGCTATGTCCAGCGGGACTATCTCCTACGAGCAGTACTTC
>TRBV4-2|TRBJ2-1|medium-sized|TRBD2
CASSYGTSGKPHEQFF
TGTGCCAGCAGCTACGGGACTAGCGGGAAACCCCATGAGCAGTTCTTC
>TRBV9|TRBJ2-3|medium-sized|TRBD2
CASSVKAGGRTDTQYF
TGTGCCAGCAGCGTAAAAGCGGGAGGGCGGACAGATACGCAGTATTTT
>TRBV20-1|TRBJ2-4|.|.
CSAPGRAKNIQYF
TGCAGTGCCCCGGGCAGGGCCAAAAACATTCAGTACTTC
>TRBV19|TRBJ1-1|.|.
CASRIYRINHFTEAFF
TGTGCCAGTAGGATCTACAGGATTAACCATTTCACTGAAGCTTTCTTT
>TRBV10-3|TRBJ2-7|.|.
CAISEPILSASPNYEKYF
TGTGCCATTAGTGAACCAATACTATCGGCTAGTCCTAACTACGAGAAGTACTTC
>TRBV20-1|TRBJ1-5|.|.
CSARDVYSNQPQHF
TGCAGTGCTAGAGATGTCTATAGCAATCAGCCCCAGCATTTT
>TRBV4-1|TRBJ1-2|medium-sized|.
CASSQDRTRFEGYTF
TGCGCCAGCAGCCAAGATCGTACCAGGTTCGAGGGCTACACCTTC
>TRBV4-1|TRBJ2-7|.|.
CASSQEGTGVGEQYF
TGCGCCAGCAGCCAAGAGGGAACGGGAGTTGGCGAGCAGTACTTC
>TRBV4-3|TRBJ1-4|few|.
CASSQVNGEKLFF
TGCGCCAGCAGCCAAGTGAATGGTGAAAAACTGTTTTTT
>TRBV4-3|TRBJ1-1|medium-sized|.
CASSQDMNTEAFF
TGCGCCAGCAGCCAAGATATGAACACTGAAGCTTTCTTT
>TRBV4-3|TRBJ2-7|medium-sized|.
CASSHLVAAPRQYF
TGCGCCAGCAGCCACCTGGTGGCCGCCCCTAGGCAGTACTTC